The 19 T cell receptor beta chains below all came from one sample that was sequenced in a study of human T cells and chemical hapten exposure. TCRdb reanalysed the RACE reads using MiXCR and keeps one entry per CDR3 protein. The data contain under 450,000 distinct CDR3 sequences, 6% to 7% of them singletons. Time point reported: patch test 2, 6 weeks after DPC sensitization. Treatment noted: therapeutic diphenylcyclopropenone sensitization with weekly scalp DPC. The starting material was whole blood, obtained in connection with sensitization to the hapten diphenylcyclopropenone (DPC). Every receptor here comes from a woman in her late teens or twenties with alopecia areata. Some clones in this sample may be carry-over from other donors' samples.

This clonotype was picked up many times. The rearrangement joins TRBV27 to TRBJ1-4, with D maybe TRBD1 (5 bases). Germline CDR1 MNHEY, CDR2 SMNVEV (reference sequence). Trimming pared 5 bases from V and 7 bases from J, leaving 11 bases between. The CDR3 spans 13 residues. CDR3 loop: CASSPGTAEKLFF. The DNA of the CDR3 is TGTGCCAGCAGTCCCGGGACTGCTGAAAAACTGTTTTTT.

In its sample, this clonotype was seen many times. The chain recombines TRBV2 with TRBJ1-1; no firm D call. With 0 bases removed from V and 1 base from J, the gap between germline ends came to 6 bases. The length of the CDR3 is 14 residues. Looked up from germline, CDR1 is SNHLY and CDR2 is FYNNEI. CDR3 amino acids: CASSEARWNTEAFF. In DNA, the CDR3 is TGTGCCAGCAGTGAAGCGAGGTGGAACACTGAAGCTTTCTTT.

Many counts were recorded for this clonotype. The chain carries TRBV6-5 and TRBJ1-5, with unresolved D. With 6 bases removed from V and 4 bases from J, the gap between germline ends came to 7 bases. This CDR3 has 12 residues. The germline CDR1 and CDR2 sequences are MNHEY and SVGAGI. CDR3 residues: CASSNPNQPQHF. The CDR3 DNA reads TGTGCCAGCAGCAACCCGAATCAGCCCCAGCATTTT.

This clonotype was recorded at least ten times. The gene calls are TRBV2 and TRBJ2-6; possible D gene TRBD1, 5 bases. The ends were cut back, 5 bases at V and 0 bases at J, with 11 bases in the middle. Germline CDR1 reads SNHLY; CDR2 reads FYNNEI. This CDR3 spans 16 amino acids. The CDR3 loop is CASSSQGISGANVLTF. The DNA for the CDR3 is TGTGCCAGCAGTTCCCAGGGAATCTCTGGGGCCAACGTCCTGACTTTC.

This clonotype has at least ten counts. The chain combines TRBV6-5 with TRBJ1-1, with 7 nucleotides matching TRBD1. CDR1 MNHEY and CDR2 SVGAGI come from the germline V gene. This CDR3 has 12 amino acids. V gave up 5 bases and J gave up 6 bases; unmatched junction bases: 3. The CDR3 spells CASSQGGSEAFF. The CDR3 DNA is TGTGCCAGCAGTCAGGGGGGGTCTGAAGCTTTCTTT.

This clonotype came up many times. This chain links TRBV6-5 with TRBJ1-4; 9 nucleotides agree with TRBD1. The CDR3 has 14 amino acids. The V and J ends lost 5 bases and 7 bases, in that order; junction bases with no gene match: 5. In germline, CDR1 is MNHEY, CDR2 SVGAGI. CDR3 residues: CASSRDRELEKLFF. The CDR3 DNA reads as TGTGCCAGCAGTCGGGACAGGGAGCTTGAAAAACTGTTTTTT.

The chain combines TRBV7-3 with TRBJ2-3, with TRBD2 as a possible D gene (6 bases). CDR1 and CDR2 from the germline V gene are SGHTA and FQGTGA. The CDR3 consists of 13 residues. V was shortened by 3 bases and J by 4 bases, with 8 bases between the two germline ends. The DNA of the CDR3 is TGTGCCAGCAGCTTCGGGACTGCAGATACGCAGTATTTT. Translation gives CASSFGTADTQYF.

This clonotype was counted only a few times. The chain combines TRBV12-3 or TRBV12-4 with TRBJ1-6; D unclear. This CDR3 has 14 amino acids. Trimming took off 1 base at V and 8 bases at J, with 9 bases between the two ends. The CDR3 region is CASSLGHPDSPLHF. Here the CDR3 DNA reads TGTGCCAGCAGTTTAGGGCACCCTGATTCACCCCTCCACTTT.

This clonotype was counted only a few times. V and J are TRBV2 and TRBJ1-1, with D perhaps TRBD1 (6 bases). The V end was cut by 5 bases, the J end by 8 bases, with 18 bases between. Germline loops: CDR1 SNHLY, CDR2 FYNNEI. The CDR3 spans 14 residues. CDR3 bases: TGTGCCAGCAGTCGGCTTCGGGGGCCGGGGGAAGCTTTCTTT. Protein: CASSRLRGPGEAFF.

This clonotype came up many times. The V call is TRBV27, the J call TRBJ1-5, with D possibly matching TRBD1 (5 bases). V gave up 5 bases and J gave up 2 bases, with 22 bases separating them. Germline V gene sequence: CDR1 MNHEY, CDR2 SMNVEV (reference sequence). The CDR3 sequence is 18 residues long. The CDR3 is CASSHWDERLRGNQPQHF. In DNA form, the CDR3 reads TGTGCCAGCAGTCACTGGGATGAGAGACTCAGGGGCAATCAGCCCCAGCATTTT.

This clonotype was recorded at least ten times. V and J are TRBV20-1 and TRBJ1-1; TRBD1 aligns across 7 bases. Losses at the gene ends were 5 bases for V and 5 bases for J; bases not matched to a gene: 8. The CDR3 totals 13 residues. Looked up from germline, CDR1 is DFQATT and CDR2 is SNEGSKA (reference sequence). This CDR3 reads CSARYTQGTEAFF. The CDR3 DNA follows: TGCAGTGCTCGATATACACAGGGGACTGAAGCTTTCTTT.

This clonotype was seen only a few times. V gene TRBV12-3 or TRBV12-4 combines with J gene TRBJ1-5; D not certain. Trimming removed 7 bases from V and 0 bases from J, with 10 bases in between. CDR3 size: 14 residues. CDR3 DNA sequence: TGTGCCAGCACTTTGTCTAATAGCAATCAGCCCCAGCATTTT. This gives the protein CASTLSNSNQPQHF.

CDR3 bases: TGCGCCAGCAGCCAATTTAGCGGGGGGCCCGACAATGAGCAGTTCTTC. Protein product: CASSQFSGGPDNEQFF. The J gene is TRBJ2-1, the V gene TRBV4-3, with 10 bases lining up with TRBD2. V lost 2 bases, J lost 5 bases, and 6 bases stayed unmatched. The length of the CDR3 is 16 residues. In germline, CDR1 is LGHNA, CDR2 YSLEER.

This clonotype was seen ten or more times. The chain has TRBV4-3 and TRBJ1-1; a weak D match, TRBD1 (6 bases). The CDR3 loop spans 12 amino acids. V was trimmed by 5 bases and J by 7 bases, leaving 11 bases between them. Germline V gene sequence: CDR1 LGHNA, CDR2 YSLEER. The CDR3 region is CASSYRDNEAFF. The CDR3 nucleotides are TGCGCCAGCAGCTACCGGGACAATGAAGCTTTCTTT.

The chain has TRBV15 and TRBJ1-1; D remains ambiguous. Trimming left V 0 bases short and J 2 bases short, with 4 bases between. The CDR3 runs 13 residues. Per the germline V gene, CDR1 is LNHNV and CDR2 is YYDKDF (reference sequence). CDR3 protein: CATSRDSNTEAFF. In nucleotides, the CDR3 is TGTGCCACCAGCAGAGATTCTAACACTGAAGCTTTCTTT.

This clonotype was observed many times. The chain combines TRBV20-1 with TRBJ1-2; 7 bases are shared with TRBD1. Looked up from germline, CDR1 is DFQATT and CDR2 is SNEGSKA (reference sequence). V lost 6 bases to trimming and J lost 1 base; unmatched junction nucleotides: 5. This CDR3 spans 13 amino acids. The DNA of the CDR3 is TGCAGTGCATCGGGACAGCTTAACTATGGCTACACCTTC. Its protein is CSASGQLNYGYTF.

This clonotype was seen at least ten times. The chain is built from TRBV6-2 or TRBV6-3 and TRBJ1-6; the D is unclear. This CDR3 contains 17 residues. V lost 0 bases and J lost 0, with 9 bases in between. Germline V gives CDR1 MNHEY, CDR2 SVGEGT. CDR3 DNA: TGTGCCAGCAGTTACTCGTACACCAGCTCCTATAATTCACCCCTCCACTTT. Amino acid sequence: CASSYSYTSSYNSPLHF.

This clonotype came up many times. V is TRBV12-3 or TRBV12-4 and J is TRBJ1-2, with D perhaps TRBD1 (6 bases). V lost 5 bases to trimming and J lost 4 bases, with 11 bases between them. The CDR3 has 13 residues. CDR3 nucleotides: TGTGCCAGCAGTGGGGGCGGACGCTATGGCTACACCTTC. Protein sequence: CASSGGGRYGYTF.

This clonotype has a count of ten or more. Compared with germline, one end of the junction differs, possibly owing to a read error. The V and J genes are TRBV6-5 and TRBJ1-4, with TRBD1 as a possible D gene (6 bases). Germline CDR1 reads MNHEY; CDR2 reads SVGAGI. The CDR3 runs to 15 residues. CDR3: CTSRDGGRRLGKLFF. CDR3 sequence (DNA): TGTACCAGCCGTGACGGGGGGCGCAGGTTAGGAAAACTGTTTTTT.